A selection of T cell receptor beta chains follows, all from one sample in a study of shared clonotypes between healthy human individuals. Profiling relied on immunoSEQ multiplex PCR, and the TCRdb table lists in-frame clones only, not all of them. The data contain fewer than 3 million clones, about nine tenths of them seen just once; the ten biggest clones take up around 0.35%. Sequencing was carried out using naive CD4+ T cells from PBMCs. These TCRs come from a young man in good health. Some clones in this sample may be carry-over from other donors' samples. CDR3s leave out the opening cysteine and the closing phenylalanine or tryptophan. Each record gives: J gene, CDR3 length, V gene, CDR3 protein.

TRBJ2-7,14,TRBV11-3,ASSLGGQVPTYEQY
TRBJ1-4,12,TRBV27,ASSFARREKKLF
TRBJ2-1,16,TRBV4-1,ASSQGLSGRTSYNEQF
TRBJ2-5,11,TRBV7-7,ASSLGQQETQY
TRBJ2-7,14,TRBV7-9,ASSKNRDSYSYEQY
TRBJ2-4,11,TRBV28,ASRSGGEDIQY
TRBJ2-1,10,TRBV5-1,ASSLRGPEQF
TRBJ2-4,13,TRBV5-8,ASGTIAGVNNIQY
TRBJ1-2,13,TRBV28,ASSPTDRGAYGYT
TRBJ1-2,12,TRBV11-2,ASSLGRQLYGYT